Here is one T cell receptor beta chain with its context. Its antigen is not known. This PCR relied on a set of 60 Vbeta primers and 13 Jbeta primers. Study processing details: Roughly 80 million unique TCR beta chains, 9 million to 14 million shared, were counted in a later analysis. Profiled with immunoSEQ multiplex PCR; TCRdb holds only in-frame clones, not every one. Clone size and V and J calls were adopted from that table, with D and trimming inferred from the DNA. The data hold 100,000 to 150,000 clones, with around 80% observed a single time. Per germline, CDR1 GTSNPN and CDR2 SVGIG (reference sequence). V lost 0 bases to trimming and J lost 6 bases, with 9 bases between them. The CDR3 is 14 residues long. This sample stems from a study of cytomegalovirus exposure and HLA in healthy donors. Study-wide points: The later analysis indicated that the majority of CMV-associated TCR beta chains appeared HLA-restricted.

Specimen: PBMCs. The sequence was obtained from a woman in her 40s in good health and CMV-seronegative. The chain links TRBV30 to TRBJ1-6, with a tentative D call TRBD1 (6 bases). Here the CDR3 DNA reads TGTGCCTGGAGTGTAGGGACACGTAATTCACCCCTCCACTTT. Its translation: CAWSVGTRNSPLHF.